A single sample gave rise to the 24 T cell receptor beta chains below, sequenced in a study of cytomegalovirus exposure and HLA in healthy donors. Researchers ran the PCR with 60 Vbeta and 13 Jbeta primers. Some clones are missing from TCRdb's copy, which holds only in-frame ones; the method was immunoSEQ multiplex PCR. The sample has roughly 190,000 clones; over 70% are singletons. The sequenced material came from PBMCs. The receptors were sampled from a female donor in good health and CMV-seronegative.

V is TRBV9 and J is TRBJ2-7, with D possibly matching TRBD2 (6 bases). V lost 3 bases and J lost 4, with 11 bases in between. CDR1 and CDR2 from the germline V gene are SGDLS and YYNGEE. CDR3 length: 13 amino acids. CDR3 region: CASSEGLSYEQYF. The CDR3, as DNA: TGTGCCAGCAGCGAGGGACTGAGTTACGAGCAGTACTTC.

The V gene is TRBV6-6, the J gene TRBJ2-1; D perhaps matches TRBD2 (6 bases). CDR1 is MNHNY and CDR2 is SVGAGI in the germline V gene (reference sequence). Trimming took 2 bases from V and 0 from J, leaving 8 bases between them. The CDR3 has 15 amino acids. CDR3 in DNA: TGTGCCAGCAGTTACCCCGGGAGCTCCTACAATGAGCAGTTCTTC. Amino acid sequence: CASSYPGSSYNEQFF.

The chain employs TRBV27 and TRBJ2-1, with 8 positions matching TRBD2. Germline CDR1 and CDR2: MNHEY and SMNVEV (reference sequence). This CDR3 has 15 residues. V lost 3 bases and J lost 6; bases outside the gene matches: 7. In DNA form, the CDR3 reads TGTGCCAGCAGTTTGATAATAGCGGGAATCAATGAGCAGTTCTTC. Protein: CASSLIIAGINEQFF.

The rearrangement uses TRBV19 and TRBJ1-2, with 10 bases matching TRBD1. From germline, CDR1 is LNHDA and CDR2 SQIVND (reference sequence). The length of the CDR3 is 16 residues. The V and J ends lost 3 bases and 6 bases, in that order; junction bases with no gene match: 10. The CDR3 protein is CASSIGPGQGGDGYTF. Here the CDR3 DNA reads TGTGCCAGTAGTATCGGCCCTGGACAGGGGGGGGATGGCTACACCTTC.

The rearrangement links TRBV5-6 to TRBJ1-2; TRBD1 agrees at 7 bases. The CDR3 totals 14 residues. Germline lookup yields CDR1 SGHDT and CDR2 YYEEEE. Trimming took 0 bases from V and 4 from J; bases not matched to a gene: 3. CDR3 sequence reads: CASSLVGQIYGYTF. CDR3 nucleotides: TGTGCCAGCAGCTTGGTGGGACAGATCTATGGCTACACCTTC.

The rearrangement joins TRBV27 to TRBJ2-7, with a possible D match to TRBD2 (5 bases). Germline CDR1 reads MNHEY; CDR2 reads SMNVEV (reference sequence). V was trimmed by 6 bases and J by 6 bases, leaving 27 bases between them. The CDR3 runs to 17 residues. The CDR3 region is CASSSLSDWERAGEQYF. For the CDR3, the DNA is TGTGCCAGCAGCTCCTTATCAGACTGGGAACGTGCGGGCGAGCAGTACTTC.

This chain uses TRBV27 with TRBJ2-7; TRBD2 agrees at 10 bases. With V trimmed by 6 bases and J by 3 bases, 8 bases remained unmatched. The CDR3 runs to 15 residues. The germline gives CDR1 MNHEY, CDR2 SMNVEV (reference sequence). As DNA, the CDR3 is TGTGCCAGCAGCTCCGCCGGGACTAGCGTCTACGAGCAGTACTTC. Translating it yields CASSSAGTSVYEQYF.

As DNA, the CDR3 is TGTGCCATCAGTCCAGGGACAGCAATCTCTGGGGCCAACGTCCTGACTTTC. Amino acids: CAISPGTAISGANVLTF. The V gene is TRBV10-3, the J gene TRBJ2-6; 7 bases agree with TRBD1. V dropped 5 bases and J dropped 0; count of bases not matched to a gene: 7. Germline V gives CDR1 ENHRY, CDR2 SYGVKD. This CDR3 region has 17 residues.

The rearrangement links TRBV30 to TRBJ2-7; 9 nucleotides align to TRBD1. The V gene's germline CDR1 is GTSNPN and CDR2 SVGIG (reference sequence). CDR3 length: 13 amino acids. With 4 bases clipped from V and 3 bases from J, the junction kept 4 bases outside the gene matches. CDR3 region: CAWTRGQGYEQYF. The CDR3 nucleotides are TGTGCCTGGACCCGGGGACAGGGCTACGAGCAGTACTTC.

This clone was found a few times. V usage is TRBV10-2 and J usage is TRBJ1-3; D gene unclear. The CDR3 has 13 residues. The V gene's germline CDR1 is WSHSY and CDR2 SAAADI. V was clipped by 2 bases and J by 4 bases, with 6 bases between them. CDR3 in amino acids: CASSEQSGNTIYF. The CDR3, as DNA: TGCGCCAGCAGTGAGCAGTCGGGAAACACCATATATTTT.

The V call is TRBV5-1, the J call TRBJ1-6; 7 bases are a match to TRBD1. Germline values: CDR1 SGHRS, CDR2 YFSETQ. V trimming: 0 bases; J trimming: 9 bases; junction bases outside the gene matches: 6. The CDR3 covers 15 residues. The CDR3 sequence: CASSLETGFSSPLHF. CDR3 nucleotides: TGCGCCAGCAGCTTGGAGACAGGGTTCAGTTCACCCCTCCACTTT.

This chain joins TRBV30 and TRBJ2-2, with 8 nucleotides matching TRBD2. Germline CDR1 and CDR2: GTSNPN and SVGIG (reference sequence). There are 16 residues in the CDR3. Trimming cost V 1 base and J 0 bases; bases outside gene matches: 4. CDR3 DNA sequence: TGTGCCTGGAGTGGGGTAGCGGGGTCGAACACCGGGGAGCTGTTTTTT. The encoded protein is CAWSGVAGSNTGELFF.

Remarks on this clone: This specimen includes other DNA sequences encoding the same CDR3. This rearrangement joins TRBV5-6 to TRBJ2-7; 11 bases align to TRBD1. This CDR3 contains 15 residues. Germline V gene sequence: CDR1 SGHDT, CDR2 YYEEEE. Trimming took 0 bases from V and 4 from J; bases not matched to a gene: 3. The CDR3 sequence: CASSLVGQGAYEQYF. Here the CDR3 DNA reads TGTGCCAGCAGCTTGGTCGGACAGGGGGCGTACGAGCAGTACTTC. The whole variable domain, filled in from reference TRBV5-6 and TRBJ2-7, reads DAGVTQSPTHLIKTRGQQVTLRCSPKSGHDTVSWYQQALGQGPQFIFQYYEEEERQRGNFPDRFSGHQFPNYSSELNVNALLLGDSALYLCASSLVGQGAYEQYFGPGTRLTVT.

On this clone: Sequence at one end of the junction differs from germline and may be a read error. CDR3 loop: CAISRRDRGNTEAFF. The CDR3 region has the DNA TGCGCCATCAGTCGGAGGGACAGGGGAAACACTGAAGCTTTCTTT. The rearrangement links TRBV10-2 to TRBJ1-1, with 10 nucleotides matching TRBD1. CDR1 and CDR2 from the germline V gene are WSHSY and SAAADI. The CDR3 covers 15 residues.

This sequence joins TRBV18 and TRBJ1-1, with D perhaps TRBD1 (5 bases). This CDR3 has 15 amino acids. V lost 0 bases and J 0 bases, leaving 8 bases between the germline ends. Per the germline V gene, CDR1 is KGHSH and CDR2 is LQKENI. The CDR3 is CASSPPATVNTEAFF. CDR3 nucleotide sequence: TGTGCCAGCTCACCACCTGCGACAGTGAACACTGAAGCTTTCTTT.

V is TRBV7-9 and J is TRBJ2-1; no clear D gene. The CDR3 contains 13 residues. Trimming shortened V by 3 bases and J by 5 bases, and 8 bases separated the two germline ends. The germline gives CDR1 SEHNR, CDR2 FQNEAQ (reference sequence). The CDR3 loop is CASSFSLDNEQFF. For the CDR3, the DNA is TGTGCCAGCAGCTTTTCCCTAGACAATGAGCAGTTCTTC.

The chain is built from TRBV10-3 and TRBJ1-3; D remains ambiguous. The CDR3 extends over 14 amino acids. Germline CDR1 reads ENHRY; CDR2 reads SYGVKD. V was cut by 11 bases and J by 0 bases, with 14 bases left in between. As DNA, the CDR3 is TGTGCCTCCTCACGGGGAGACTCTGGAAACACCATATATTTT. Translating gives CASSRGDSGNTIYF.

This chain uses TRBV10-2 with TRBJ1-2; possible D gene TRBD1, 5 bases. V shed 7 bases and J shed 2 bases, with 17 bases lying between them. The CDR3 is 15 amino acids. CDR1 is WSHSY and CDR2 is SAAADI in the germline V gene. CDR3 protein: CASKDDSRGNYGYTF. The CDR3 region has the DNA TGCGCCAGCAAGGATGACAGTCGGGGGAACTATGGCTACACCTTC.

The gene calls are TRBV19 and TRBJ1-1, with TRBD1 identical over 9 bases. Germline V lookup: CDR1 LNHDA, CDR2 SQIVND (reference sequence). V was clipped by 8 bases and J by 0 bases; unmatched bases: 10. CDR3 length: 16 amino acids. The CDR3 DNA reads as TGTGCCAGTTACAAGAGTAGGACAGGGGTGAACACTGAAGCTTTCTTT. Translated, it gives CASYKSRTGVNTEAFF.

The chain uses TRBV7-9 and TRBJ1-4; TRBD1 matches 11 bases. The trim removed 5 bases at V and 7 bases at J, leaving 6 bases unmatched. The CDR3 loop spans 15 amino acids. Looked up from germline, CDR1 is SEHNR and CDR2 is FQNEAQ (reference sequence). CDR3: CASSPRTGGGEKLFF. CDR3 nucleotide sequence: TGTGCCAGCAGCCCTAGGACAGGGGGCGGTGAAAAACTGTTTTTT.

The gene calls are TRBV5-1 and TRBJ1-1; D may be TRBD1 (6 bases). Trimming stripped 4 bases from V and 2 bases from J, with 12 bases between. Germline-derived CDR1 and CDR2 are SGHRS and YFSETQ. This CDR3 region has 14 residues. For the CDR3, the DNA is TGCGCCAGCAGCCTTCAGGGGCGCAACACTGAAGCTTTCTTT. This codes for CASSLQGRNTEAFF.

The chain combines TRBV28 with TRBJ1-1; 8 bases are shared with TRBD1. There are 16 residues in the CDR3. Germline CDR1 is MDHEN and CDR2 is SYDVKM. J gave up 6 bases and V 2 bases, and 11 bases lay outside the gene matches. The CDR3 region has the DNA TGTGCCAGCAGTTTAATCGGGACAGGTATATTAGCTGAAGCTTTCTTT. Amino acids: CASSLIGTGILAEAFF.

The J gene is TRBJ2-3, the V gene TRBV4-2; D is perhaps TRBD1 (6 bases). Germline V CDR1 and CDR2: LGHNA, YNFKEQ. Trimming cost V 1 base and J 3 bases, with 23 bases left between them. CDR3 length: 19 residues. Here the CDR3 reads CASSQGKGRGGEGTDTQYF. For the CDR3, the DNA is TGTGCCAGCAGCCAAGGAAAAGGCCGAGGGGGAGAAGGAACAGATACGCAGTATTTT.

The chain recombines TRBV5-1 with TRBJ1-2; perhaps TRBD1 as D (6 bases). Germline-derived CDR1 and CDR2 are SGHRS and YFSETQ. The CDR3 spans 15 residues. The V gene lost 2 bases and the J gene lost 4 bases, with 15 bases spanning the gap. CDR3 sequence (DNA): TGCGCCAGCAGCTTCGCGGCAGGGGAAGGCTATGGCTACACCTTC. It codes for CASSFAAGEGYGYTF.